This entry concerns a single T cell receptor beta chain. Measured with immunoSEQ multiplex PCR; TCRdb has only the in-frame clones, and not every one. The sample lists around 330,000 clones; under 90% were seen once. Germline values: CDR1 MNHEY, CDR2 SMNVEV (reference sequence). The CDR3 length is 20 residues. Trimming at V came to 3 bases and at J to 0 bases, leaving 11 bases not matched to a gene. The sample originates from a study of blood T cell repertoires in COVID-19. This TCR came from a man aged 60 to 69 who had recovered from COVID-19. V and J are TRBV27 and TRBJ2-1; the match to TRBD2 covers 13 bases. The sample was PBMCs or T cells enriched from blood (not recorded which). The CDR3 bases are TGTGCCAGCAGTTTTATGGGACTAGCGGGGCCGGGGAGCTCCTACAATGAGCAGTTCTTC. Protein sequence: CASSFMGLAGPGSSYNEQFF.